This T cell receptor (beta chain) is from a study of cytomegalovirus exposure and HLA in healthy donors. The PCR ran on 60 Vbeta and 13 Jbeta primers. The method was immunoSEQ multiplex PCR; TCRdb's version includes in-frame clones alone and lacks a portion of them. The top ten clones hold 1.4% to 1.5% of a sample with 150,000 or so clones, 82% of them seen once. The V end was cut by 1 base, the J end by 5 bases, with 15 bases between. From germline, CDR1 is WNHNN and CDR2 SYGVQD (reference sequence). The CDR3 sequence is 16 residues long. Sequencing was done on a sample of PBMCs. The rearrangement uses TRBV10-1 and TRBJ1-3, with D possibly being TRBD1 (5 bases). This TCR came from a man aged 25 to 40 in good health and CMV-seropositive. The CDR3 nucleotides read TGCGCCAGCAGTGAGTGGAGTTGGGCAGGGAGAAACACCATATATTTT. This sequence encodes CASSEWSWAGRNTIYF.